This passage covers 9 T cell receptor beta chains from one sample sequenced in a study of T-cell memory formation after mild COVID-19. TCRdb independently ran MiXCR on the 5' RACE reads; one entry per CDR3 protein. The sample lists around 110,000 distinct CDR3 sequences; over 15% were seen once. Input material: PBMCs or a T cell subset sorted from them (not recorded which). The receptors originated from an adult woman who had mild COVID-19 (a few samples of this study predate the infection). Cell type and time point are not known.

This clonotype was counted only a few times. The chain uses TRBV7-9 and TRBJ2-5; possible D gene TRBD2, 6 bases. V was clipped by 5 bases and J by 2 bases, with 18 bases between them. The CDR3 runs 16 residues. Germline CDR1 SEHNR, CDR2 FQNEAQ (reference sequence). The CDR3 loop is CASSPTSGGRQETQYF. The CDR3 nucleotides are TGTGCCAGCAGCCCAACCTCAGGAGGGCGGCAAGAGACCCAGTACTTC.

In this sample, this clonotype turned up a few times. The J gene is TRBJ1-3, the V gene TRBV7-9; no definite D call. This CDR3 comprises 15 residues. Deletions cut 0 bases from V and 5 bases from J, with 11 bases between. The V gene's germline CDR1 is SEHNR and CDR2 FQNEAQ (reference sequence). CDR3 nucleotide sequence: TGTGCCAGCAGCTTAGCGACGCAGGTCCGAAACACCATATATTTT. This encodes CASSLATQVRNTIYF.

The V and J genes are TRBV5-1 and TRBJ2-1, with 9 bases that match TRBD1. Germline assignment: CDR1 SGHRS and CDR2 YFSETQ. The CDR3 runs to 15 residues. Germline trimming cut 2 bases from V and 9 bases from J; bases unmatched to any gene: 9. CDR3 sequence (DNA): TGCGCCAGCAGCTTCCTGGGACAGGGTCAAGGTGAGCAGTTCTTC. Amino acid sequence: CASSFLGQGQGEQFF.

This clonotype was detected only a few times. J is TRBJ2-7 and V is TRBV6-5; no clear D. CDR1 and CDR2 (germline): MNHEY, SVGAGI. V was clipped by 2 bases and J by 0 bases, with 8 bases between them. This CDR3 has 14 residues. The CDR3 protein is CASSYKESSYEQYF. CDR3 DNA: TGTGCCAGCAGTTACAAGGAATCCTCCTACGAGCAGTACTTC.

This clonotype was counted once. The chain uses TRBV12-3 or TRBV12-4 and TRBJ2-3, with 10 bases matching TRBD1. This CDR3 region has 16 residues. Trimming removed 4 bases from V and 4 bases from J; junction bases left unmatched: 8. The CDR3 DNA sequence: TGTGCCAGCAGTTCCCCGGGACAGGGGATTCCAGATACGCAGTATTTT. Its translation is CASSSPGQGIPDTQYF.

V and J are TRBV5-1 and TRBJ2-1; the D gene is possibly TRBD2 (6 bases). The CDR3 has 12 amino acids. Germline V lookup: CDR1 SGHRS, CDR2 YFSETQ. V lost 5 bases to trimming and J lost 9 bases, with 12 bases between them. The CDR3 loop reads CASRPWRGEQFF. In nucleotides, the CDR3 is TGCGCCAGCAGACCGTGGAGGGGTGAGCAGTTCTTC.

CDR3 sequence reads: CARPGQGNYEQYF. The CDR3 nucleotides read TGTGCCAGGCCGGGACAGGGAAACTACGAGCAGTACTTC. The chain couples TRBV4-2 to TRBJ2-7, with 9 nucleotides matching TRBD1. Looked up from germline, CDR1 is LGHNA and CDR2 is YNFKEQ. CDR3 length equals 13 residues. J was trimmed by 3 bases and V by 9 bases; bases with no gene match: 6.

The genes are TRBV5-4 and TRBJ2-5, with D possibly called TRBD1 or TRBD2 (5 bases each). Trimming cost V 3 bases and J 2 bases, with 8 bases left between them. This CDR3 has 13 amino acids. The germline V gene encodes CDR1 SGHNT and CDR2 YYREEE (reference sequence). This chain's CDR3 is CASSWDLQETQYF. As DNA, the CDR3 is TGTGCCAGCAGCTGGGACCTTCAAGAGACCCAGTACTTC.

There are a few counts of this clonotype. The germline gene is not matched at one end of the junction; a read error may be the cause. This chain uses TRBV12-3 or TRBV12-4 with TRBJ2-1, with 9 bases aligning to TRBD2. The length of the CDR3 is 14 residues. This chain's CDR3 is CASCFGTSPNEQFF. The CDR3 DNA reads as TGTGCCAGCTGTTTCGGGACTAGCCCTAATGAGCAGTTCTTC.